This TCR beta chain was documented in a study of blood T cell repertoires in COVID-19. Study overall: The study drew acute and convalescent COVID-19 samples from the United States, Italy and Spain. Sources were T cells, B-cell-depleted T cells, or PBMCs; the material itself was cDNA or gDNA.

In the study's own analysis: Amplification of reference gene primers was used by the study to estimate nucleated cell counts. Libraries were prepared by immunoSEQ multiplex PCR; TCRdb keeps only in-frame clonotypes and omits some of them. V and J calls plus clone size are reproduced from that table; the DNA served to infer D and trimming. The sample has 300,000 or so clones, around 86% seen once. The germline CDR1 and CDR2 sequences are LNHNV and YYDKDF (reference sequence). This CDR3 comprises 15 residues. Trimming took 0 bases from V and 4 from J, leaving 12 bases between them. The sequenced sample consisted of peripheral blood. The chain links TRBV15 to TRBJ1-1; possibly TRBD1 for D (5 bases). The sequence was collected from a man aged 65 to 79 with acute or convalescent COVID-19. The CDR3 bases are TGTGCCACCAGCAGAGATCCCAGGGATGGCACTGAAGCTTTCTTT. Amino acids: CATSRDPRDGTEAFF.